This T cell receptor beta chain appears in the sequencing data of a study of cytomegalovirus exposure and HLA in healthy donors. About the research overall: The same platform was used for the 120 or so validation repertoires as for the 650 to 800 first-cohort repertoires, as reported in a later analysis. Study observations and caveats: The study labeled around 160 TCR beta chains cytomegalovirus-associated.

The protocol was immunoSEQ multiplex PCR, while the TCRdb copy is restricted to in-frame clones and leaves out a portion. The profile shows tens of thousands of clones, 95% of them singletons. As concerns this clone: Antigen specificity is unknown.

The trim removed 4 bases at V and 4 bases at J, leaving 10 bases unmatched. This CDR3 contains 18 residues. The germline gives CDR1 SEHNR, CDR2 FQNEAQ (reference sequence). The V and J genes are TRBV7-9 and TRBJ2-2; 12 nucleotides agree with TRBD2. Sequenced sample: PBMCs. This receptor was taken from a woman younger than 30 in good health and CMV-seropositive. Written as DNA, the CDR3 is TGTGCCAGCAGCTCACCCATTGGACTAGCGGGGTCCACCGGGGAGCTGTTTTTT. Amino acids: CASSSPIGLAGSTGELFF.